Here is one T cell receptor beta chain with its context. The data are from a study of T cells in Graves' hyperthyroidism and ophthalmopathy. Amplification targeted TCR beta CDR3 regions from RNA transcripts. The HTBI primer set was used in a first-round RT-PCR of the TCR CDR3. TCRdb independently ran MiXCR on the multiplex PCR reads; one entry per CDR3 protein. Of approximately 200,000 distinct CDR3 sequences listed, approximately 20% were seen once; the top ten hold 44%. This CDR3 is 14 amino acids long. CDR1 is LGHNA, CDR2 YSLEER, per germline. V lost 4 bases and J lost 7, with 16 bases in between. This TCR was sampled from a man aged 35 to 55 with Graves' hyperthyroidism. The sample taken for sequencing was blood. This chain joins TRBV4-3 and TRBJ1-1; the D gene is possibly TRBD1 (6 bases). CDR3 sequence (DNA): TGCGCCAGCAGCCTTAAAATCCAGGGGAGTGAAGCTTTCTTT. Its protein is CASSLKIQGSEAFF.